The 10 T cell receptor beta chains listed next were all sequenced from one sample in a study of blood T cells in healthy people across ages. Together with a sample-barcoded 5' primer, a J-beta primer mix was included in a second PCR lasting roughly 6 to 12 cycles. TCRdb reprocessed the 5' RACE reads via MiXCR and lists one record per CDR3 protein. The table has 600,000 or so distinct CDR3 sequences, about 30% seen once. Sequenced: blood. These receptors came from a woman of 80 years or more in good health.

Worth noting for this clonotype: A much larger clone lies a single base off, so this may be a read error. The J gene is TRBJ1-2, the V gene TRBV20-1; 7 nucleotides align to TRBD1. CDR1 DFQATT and CDR2 SNEGSKA come from the germline V gene (reference sequence). This CDR3 comprises 13 residues. Losses at the gene ends were 8 bases for V and 7 bases for J; bases not matched to a gene: 13. CDR3 amino acids: CSHSTGLGGGYTF. Written as DNA, the CDR3 is TGCAGTCACTCGACAGGGCTGGGTGGTGGCTACACCTTC.

This clonotype was observed at least ten times. This sequence joins TRBV20-1 and TRBJ2-7; D might be TRBD2 (6 bases). The V and J ends lost 3 bases and 7 bases respectively, with 16 bases between them. Germline CDR1 and CDR2: DFQATT and SNEGSKA (reference sequence). This CDR3 has 13 amino acids. CDR3 coding DNA: TGCAGTGCTAGCTCGGGACTCAGGAGAGAGCAGTACTTC. Translation gives CSASSGLRREQYF.

At least ten counts were recorded for this clonotype. This chain joins TRBV29-1 and TRBJ1-4; no firm D call. The germline V gene has CDR1 SQVTM and CDR2 ANQGSEA. Between the trimmed V and J ends, which lost 6 bases and 6 bases, there was a span of 5 bases. The CDR3 contains 10 residues. The DNA of the CDR3 is TGCAGCGTCATGGATGAAAAACTGTTTTTT. Its translation: CSVMDEKLFF.

About this clonotype: A much larger clone differs by one base, so this may be a read error. The CDR3 bases are TGCGCCGGCAGCTTGGGCCGTCCAGGTTCCTTCCAAGAGACCCAGTACTTC. Translation: CAGSLGRPGSFQETQYF. This chain connects TRBV5-1 to TRBJ2-5; D remains ambiguous. The CDR3 spans 17 residues. Germline V lookup: CDR1 SGHRS, CDR2 YFSETQ.

This sequence joins TRBV18 and TRBJ1-2; TRBD1 matches 8 bases. Germline CDR1 is KGHSH and CDR2 is LQKENI. The J segment lost 8 bases and the V segment lost 4 bases, leaving 6 bases of the junction unmatched. This CDR3 region has 13 residues. The CDR3 nucleotides read TGTGCCAGCTCACAACTACAGGGGGACGGCTACACCTTC. Translating it yields CASSQLQGDGYTF.

This clonotype turned up a few times. The chain employs TRBV5-6 and TRBJ1-5; 7 bases are a match to TRBD1. J lost 0 bases, V lost 0 bases, and 6 bases had no gene match. Germline values: CDR1 SGHDT, CDR2 YYEEEE. This CDR3 has 17 amino acids. This CDR3 reads CASSLGRGQNSNQPQHF. The CDR3 bases are TGTGCCAGCAGCTTGGGAAGGGGGCAAAATAGCAATCAGCCCCAGCATTTT.

This clonotype appeared a few times. V and J are TRBV20-1 and TRBJ1-5; 9 bases are shared with TRBD1. Germline V gives CDR1 DFQATT, CDR2 SNEGSKA (reference sequence). V gave up 7 bases and J gave up 6 bases; unmatched junction bases: 13. CDR3 size: 15 residues. The CDR3, as DNA: TGCAGTGGCAGGGACCGGGACAGGGTCTTTCAGCCCCAGCATTTT. Translating gives CSGRDRDRVFQPQHF.

This clonotype was observed at least ten times. The chain carries TRBV5-6 and TRBJ1-4, with D uncertain. Germline V gene data show CDR1 as SGHDT and CDR2 as YYEEEE. Trimming left V 1 base short and J 0 bases short, with 10 bases between. CDR3 length equals 16 residues. CDR3 DNA: TGTGCCAGCAGCTTGATAGGTTCTGCAACTAATGAAAAACTGTTTTTT. Translation gives CASSLIGSATNEKLFF. Together with reference TRBV5-6 and TRBJ1-4, the CDR3 gives the full variable domain: DAGVTQSPTHLIKTRGQQVTLRCSPKSGHDTVSWYQQALGQGPQFIFQYYEEEERQRGNFPDRFSGHQFPNYSSELNVNALLLGDSALYLCASSLIGSATNEKLFFGSGTQLSVL.

This clonotype was picked up many times. The chain links TRBV7-2 to TRBJ2-7, with a possible D match to TRBD1 (6 bases). Trimming shortened V by 2 bases and J by 4 bases, and 12 bases separated the two germline ends. The CDR3 loop spans 14 amino acids. CDR1 SGHTA and CDR2 FQGNSA come from the germline V gene. The CDR3 loop reads CASSLTQGRYEQYF. The DNA of the CDR3 is TGTGCCAGCAGCTTAACCCAGGGGCGGTACGAGCAGTACTTC.

J is TRBJ1-2 and V is TRBV28; D gene uncertain. The V and J ends lost 7 bases and 7 bases respectively, with 10 bases between them. Per germline, CDR1 MDHEN and CDR2 SYDVKM. The CDR3 spans 11 residues. CDR3 coding DNA: TGTGCCAGCACCGAGGGCGGTGGCTACACCTTC. It codes for CASTEGGGYTF.